Each of the 20 T cell receptor beta chains below was sequenced from the same sample in a study of blood T cell repertoires in COVID-19. TCRdb's copy holds only in-frame clones and misses some; the assay was immunoSEQ multiplex PCR. The table has under 250,000 clones, around 81% seen once. Material: PBMCs or T cells enriched from blood (not recorded which). The receptors shown here come from a woman between 50 and 59 years old with acute COVID-19.

This chain uses TRBV30 with TRBJ1-5; 9 bases align to TRBD1. After removal of 5 bases from V and 4 bases from J, the junction contained 9 bases not matched to a gene. The CDR3 is made up of 15 amino acids. From germline, CDR1 is GTSNPN and CDR2 SVGIG (reference sequence). The CDR3 DNA sequence: TGTGCCTGGCCAACAGGGGGCGGTAGAAATCAGCCCCAGCATTTT. Its translation is CAWPTGGGRNQPQHF. The complete variable domain, with remaining parts taken from reference TRBV30 and TRBJ1-5, reads SQTIHQWPATLVQPVGSPLSLECTVEGTSNPNLYWYRQAAGRGLQLLFYSVGIGQISSEVPQNLSASRPQDRQFILSSKKLLLSDSGFYLCAWPTGGGRNQPQHFGDGTRLSIL.

The chain carries TRBV28 and TRBJ1-2; possibly TRBD1 for D (5 bases). Looked up from germline, CDR1 is MDHEN and CDR2 is SYDVKM. The CDR3 consists of 13 residues. V lost 2 bases, J lost 8 bases, and 12 bases lay in between. The CDR3 region is CASSLAGRGGYTF. CDR3 coding DNA: TGTGCCAGCAGTTTAGCAGGGCGAGGAGGCTACACCTTC.

The J gene is TRBJ2-7, the V gene TRBV6-5, with a possible D match to TRBD1 (6 bases). With 5 bases removed from V and 1 base from J, the gap between germline ends came to 9 bases. The CDR3 is made up of 13 amino acids. Looked up from germline, CDR1 is MNHEY and CDR2 is SVGAGI. This chain's CDR3 is CASSQGRSYEQYF. CDR3 bases: TGTGCCAGCAGTCAGGGGAGATCCTACGAGCAGTACTTC.

The chain carries TRBV7-2 and TRBJ1-2; D remains unclear. V was clipped by 4 bases and J by 3 bases, with 9 bases between them. The length of the CDR3 is 13 residues. CDR1 is SGHTA and CDR2 is FQGNSA in the germline V gene. The CDR3 DNA follows: TGTGCCAGCAGCTCCCCGAACTACTATGGCTACACCTTC. This translates into CASSSPNYYGYTF.

The rearrangement joins TRBV19 to TRBJ1-2, with TRBD1 matching over 9 bases. Germline V gene data show CDR1 as LNHDA and CDR2 as SQIVND (reference sequence). The CDR3 is made up of 15 amino acids. The trim removed 10 bases at V and 7 bases at J, leaving 16 bases unmatched. This CDR3 is CATSPGTGMLLGYTF. The CDR3 bases are TGTGCCACCTCCCCCGGGACAGGGATGCTTCTTGGCTACACCTTC. The full variable domain, its missing parts supplied by reference TRBV19 and TRBJ1-2, is DGGITQSPKYLFRKEGQNVTLSCEQNLNHDAMYWYRQDPGQGLRLIYYSQIVNDFQKGDIAEGYSVSREKKESFPLTVTSAQKNPTAFYLCATSPGTGMLLGYTFGSGTRLTVV.

The chain joins TRBV29-1 to TRBJ2-1, with 12 bases lining up with TRBD2. Germline V gene data show CDR1 as SQVTM and CDR2 as ANQGSEA. Trimming took 6 bases from V and 5 from J; bases not matched to a gene: 11. This CDR3 is 16 amino acids long. CDR3 nucleotide sequence: TGCAGCGTCGCAACAGAGACTAGCGGGAGAAACAATGAGCAGTTCTTC. Translation gives CSVATETSGRNNEQFF.

The chain has TRBV20-1 and TRBJ1-5, with D uncertain. Trimming took 3 bases from V and 4 from J, leaving 16 bases between them. Per the germline V gene, CDR1 is DFQATT and CDR2 is SNEGSKA (reference sequence). This CDR3 region has 15 residues. This chain's CDR3 is CSASLGNEGNQPQHF. CDR3 DNA: TGCAGTGCTAGTCTCGGAAACGAGGGAAATCAGCCCCAGCATTTT.

V is TRBV19 and J is TRBJ2-3; no reliable D call. V lost 1 base and J 5 bases, leaving 16 bases between the germline ends. The CDR3 extends over 16 amino acids. The germline V gene has CDR1 LNHDA and CDR2 SQIVND (reference sequence). In DNA form, the CDR3 reads TGTGCCAGTAGTATAGGGATTTCTAGTGGTGGAGATACGCAGTATTTT. Translated: CASSIGISSGGDTQYF.

This clone was seen more than once but under ten times. This rearrangement joins TRBV27 to TRBJ1-5, with 11 bases aligning to TRBD1. The junction had 7 bases not matched to a gene; V was cut back by 6 bases and J by 0 bases. Germline V gives CDR1 MNHEY, CDR2 SMNVEV (reference sequence). The CDR3 extends over 17 amino acids. The DNA for the CDR3 is TGTGCCAGCAGCGAGGGACAGGGGGGTTATAGCAATCAGCCCCAGCATTTT. It codes for CASSEGQGGYSNQPQHF.

V and J are TRBV27 and TRBJ1-1; TRBD1 agrees at 7 bases. This CDR3 has 15 residues. Germline values: CDR1 MNHEY, CDR2 SMNVEV (reference sequence). J was trimmed by 0 bases and V by 5 bases; bases with no gene match: 6. The chain's CDR3 is CASSPDRIMNTEAFF. CDR3 DNA sequence: TGTGCCAGCAGTCCGGACAGGATCATGAACACTGAAGCTTTCTTT.

The CDR3: CASSTTTYNEQFF. The CDR3, as DNA: TGTGCCAGCAGTACCACTACCTACAATGAGCAGTTCTTC. The genes are TRBV28 and TRBJ2-1; D is unresolved. V was pared by 5 bases and J by 2 bases, with 7 bases between. The V gene's germline CDR1 is MDHEN and CDR2 SYDVKM. This CDR3 has 13 residues.

DNA of the CDR3: TGTGCCAGCAGCTCTAGCGGGGTAACTTACAATGAGCAGTTCTTC. Translating gives CASSSSGVTYNEQFF. The rearrangement uses TRBV7-2 and TRBJ2-1; 9 bases align to TRBD2. Trimming cost V 4 bases and J 4 bases; bases outside gene matches: 5. The V gene's germline CDR1 is SGHTA and CDR2 FQGNSA. The CDR3 is 15 amino acids.

The genes are TRBV21-1 and TRBJ1-5; the tabulated D call, TRBD1, remains unverified against the DNA. TRBV21-1 is tagged as a pseudogene. This CDR3 contains 15 residues. CDR3: CASSKEGRFGQPQHF. The CDR3 DNA reads as TGTGCCAGCAGCAAAGAAGGCAGGTTCGGTCAGCCCCAGCATTTT.

This clone was counted a few times. CDR3 loop: CASRADSNQPQHF. The CDR3 DNA reads as TGTGCCAGCAGGGCGGATAGCAATCAGCCCCAGCATTTT. This sequence joins TRBV28 and TRBJ1-5; the D is unclear. Looked up from germline, CDR1 is MDHEN and CDR2 is SYDVKM. The V gene lost 6 bases and the J gene lost 0 bases, with 6 bases spanning the gap. The CDR3 spans 13 residues.

This clone was picked up a small number of times. The rearrangement uses TRBV6-2 or TRBV6-3 and TRBJ2-7; 9 bases map to TRBD1. The germline V gene encodes CDR1 MNHEY and CDR2 SVGEGT. This CDR3 region has 15 residues. Trimming at V came to 3 bases and at J to 3 bases, leaving 6 bases not matched to a gene. The CDR3 region is CASSYLGQGLYEQYF. The CDR3 DNA reads TGTGCCAGCAGTTATTTGGGACAGGGTCTCTACGAGCAGTACTTC.

This clone has only a few counts. This chain connects TRBV5-4 to TRBJ1-2, with D possibly being TRBD1 (6 bases). The germline V gene encodes CDR1 SGHNT and CDR2 YYREEE (reference sequence). Trimming cost V 4 bases and J 0 bases, with 22 bases left between them. The CDR3 totals 18 residues. CDR3 DNA sequence: TGTGCCAGCAGCGCTGCAGGGTGGGGGCCCCCAGCTAACTATGGCTACACCTTC. Its protein product is CASSAAGWGPPANYGYTF.

This clone showed up just once. A junction boundary mismatches the germline segment, possibly from a read error. V gene TRBV20-1 combines with J gene TRBJ1-2, with no clear D. Germline V CDR1 and CDR2: DFQATT, SNEGSKA (reference sequence). This CDR3 has 8 amino acids. Here the CDR3 reads CSARDSSF. Here the CDR3 DNA reads TGCAGTGCTAGAGATTCGAGCTTC.

This chain links TRBV28 with TRBJ1-2, with D unresolved. CDR1 is MDHEN and CDR2 is SYDVKM in the germline V gene. The CDR3 is 12 residues long. V lost 0 bases to trimming and J lost 4 bases, with 3 bases between them. DNA of the CDR3: TGTGCCAGCAGTTTATGGAGCTATGGCTACACCTTC. It specifies CASSLWSYGYTF.

The chain carries TRBV28 and TRBJ1-2; D remains ambiguous. Germline CDR1 reads MDHEN; CDR2 reads SYDVKM. V was clipped by 4 bases and J by 8 bases, with 8 bases between them. The CDR3 is 11 residues long. The DNA of the CDR3 is TGTGCCAGCAGTTCTATATCGGGCTACACCTTC. Translating gives CASSSISGYTF.

The chain couples TRBV7-2 to TRBJ1-5; tentatively, D is TRBD1 (5 bases). The CDR3 totals 15 residues. V lost 5 bases to trimming and J lost 5 bases, with 16 bases between them. The germline CDR1 and CDR2 sequences are SGHTA and FQGNSA. The CDR3 sequence: CASSQGLGLDQPQHF. CDR3 DNA: TGTGCCAGCAGCCAGGGTTTGGGTTTGGATCAGCCCCAGCATTTT.